These T cell receptor beta chains were read from a single sample in a study of T cell responses to AZD1222 COVID-19 vaccine. Here immunoSEQ multiplex PCR was the method, and the copy in TCRdb shows in-frame clones only, minus some. The sample includes some 120,000 clones, 80% to 95% seen only once; the top ten take about 3.1%. Sequences were derived from peripheral blood, sampled on day 0 of AZD1222 vaccination. The receptors were gathered from an adult in good health. CDR3s include the opening cysteine and the closing phenylalanine or tryptophan. A D gene is named only where the DNA matches it firmly. For some rows the clone size is stated as once, few or many, or as a class when expanded; others skip it.

V	J	size	D	length	DNA	CDR3
TRBV30	TRBJ1-5	NA	NA	17	TGTGCCTGGAGTGGAGACAGGATGCCTTATAGCAATCAGCCCCAGCATTTT	CAWSGDRMPYSNQPQHF
TRBV28	TRBJ1-1	NA	NA	14	TGTGCCAGCTCGCCCACAGGGACGAACACTGAAGCTTTCTTT	CASSPTGTNTEAFF
TRBV28	TRBJ2-5	NA	NA	13	TGTGCCAGCAGGCAGGGTGGGGAAGAGACCCAGTACTTC	CASRQGGEETQYF
TRBV7-2	TRBJ2-7	NA	TRBD2	14	TGTGCCAGCAGCTTTGGGACTAGCGGCTACGAGCAGTACTTC	CASSFGTSGYEQYF
TRBV19	TRBJ1-5	NA	NA	15	TGTGCCAGTAGTATAGATCCGGGTGGGAATCAGCCCCAGCATTTT	CASSIDPGGNQPQHF
TRBV7-8	TRBJ1-2	NA	TRBD1	13	TGTGCCAGCAGCCAGGACAGGGACTATGGCTACACCTTC	CASSQDRDYGYTF
TRBV19	TRBJ2-7	NA	NA	14	TGTGCCAGTGCCGCAGGACCCAGCTCCTACGAGCAGTACTTC	CASAAGPSSYEQYF
TRBV5-6	TRBJ2-2	once	TRBD2	16	TGTGCCAGCAGCTCCGGACTAGCGGTTGGTACCGGGGAGCTGTTTTTT	CASSSGLAVGTGELFF
TRBV7-3	TRBJ1-1	NA	TRBD1	16	TGTGCCAGCTCCACAGGGGGCCACATTAAGAACACTGAAGCTTTCTTT	CASSTGGHIKNTEAFF
TRBV7-9	TRBJ2-2	once	NA	16	TGTGCCAGCACCCAACCCGGGACACCGAACACCGGGGAGCTGTTTTTT	CASTQPGTPNTGELFF
TRBV6-1	TRBJ1-1	NA	NA	12	TGTGCCAGCAGTGATCATCCGACTGAAGCTTTCTTT	CASSDHPTEAFF
TRBV29-1	TRBJ1-2	NA	TRBD1	14	TGCAGCGTCCCCGGGGACAGGGTTCGGGGTGGCTACACCTTC	CSVPGDRVRGGYTF
TRBV15	TRBJ2-1	once	NA	13	TGTGCCACCGCCGGGGCGTACGGGAATGAGCAGTTCTTC	CATAGAYGNEQFF
TRBV5-1	TRBJ1-3	NA	NA	16	TGCGCCAGCAGCTTGGAGCGGTTAGCCTCTGGAAACACCATATATTTT	CASSLERLASGNTIYF
TRBV19	TRBJ2-1	NA	TRBD2	13	TGTGCCAGTAGTTCAGGACTAGCGGGAAGACCGTTCTTC	CASSSGLAGRPFF
TRBV27	TRBJ2-1	NA	TRBD2	16	TGTGCCAGCAGTGTCGGACTAGCGGGCATCTACAATGAGCAGTTCTTC	CASSVGLAGIYNEQFF
TRBV5-6	TRBJ2-1	NA	TRBD2	18	TGTGCCAGCAGCTTGGTTACTAGCGCGGTTGTCTCCTACAATGAGCAGTTCTTC	CASSLVTSAVVSYNEQFF
TRBV3-1/TRBV3-2	TRBJ1-1	NA	NA	15	TGTGCCAGCAGCCAAGAAGGGGCAGGGAACACTGAAGCTTTCTTT	CASSQEGAGNTEAFF
TRBV19	TRBJ1-5	few	TRBD1	16	TGTGCCAGTAGTGTCCACACAGGGGGCCGCAATCAGCCCCAGCATTTT	CASSVHTGGRNQPQHF
TRBV21-1	TRBJ2-7	NA	NA	16	TGTGCCAGCAGCAACATCCCAGCGGGAAGGACCTACGAGCAGTACTTC	CASSNIPAGRTYEQYF
TRBV28	TRBJ1-1	NA	TRBD1	14	TGTGCCAGCAGTCCGGGACAGGGGGTATCTGAAGCTTTCTTT	CASSPGQGVSEAFF
TRBV12-3/TRBV12-4	TRBJ1-2	once	NA	13	TGTGCCAGCAGTTCCAGACCCTCGGGCGGCTACACCTTC	CASSSRPSGGYTF
TRBV4-2	TRBJ2-1	NA	TRBD2	18	TGTGCCAGCAGCCAAGCTCTTATGGTGGGAGGGAACTACAATGAGCAGTTCTTC	CASSQALMVGGNYNEQFF
TRBV6-2/TRBV6-3	TRBJ1-2	NA	NA	14	TGTGCCAGCAGTTACCCCGCAGGGAACTATGGCTACACCTTC	CASSYPAGNYGYTF
TRBV19	TRBJ1-1	NA	NA	12	TGTGCCAGTAGTAACCGGATGTCTGAAGCTTTCTTT	CASSNRMSEAFF
TRBV14	TRBJ1-6	NA	NA	13	TGTGCCAGCAGCCCCGCCCTAAGATCACCCCTCCACTTT	CASSPALRSPLHF
TRBV12-3/TRBV12-4	TRBJ2-1	NA	NA	12	TGTGCCAGCAGACGGGACTTCAATGAGCAGTTCTTC	CASRRDFNEQFF
TRBV18	TRBJ1-2	NA	NA	11	TGTGCCAGCTCACCTCGTTTCGGAAACACCTTC	CASSPRFGNTF
TRBV30	TRBJ1-2	NA	NA	14	TGTGCCTGGAGTGTTGAGCTACCTAACTATGGCTACACCTTC	CAWSVELPNYGYTF
TRBV20-1	TRBJ1-2	NA	NA	11	TGCAGTCGTACAGGGAACTATGGCTACACCTTC	CSRTGNYGYTF
TRBV5-1	TRBJ2-1	NA	NA	15	TGCGCCAGCAGCGCTTCCGCCAGGGGATACAATGAGCAGTTCTTC	CASSASARGYNEQFF
TRBV27	TRBJ2-2	NA	TRBD2	16	TGTGCCAGCAGTCCCCTAGCGGGAGGGCCTGTCGGGGAGCTGTTTTTT	CASSPLAGGPVGELFF
TRBV7-6	TRBJ1-1	once	NA	14	TGTGCCAGCAGCTTAGTGCGGGAATGGACTGAAGCTTTCTTT	CASSLVREWTEAFF
TRBV7-3	TRBJ2-2	NA	NA	16	TGTGCCAGCAGCTTTACGCGACAGCCGAACACCGGGGAGCTGTTTTTT	CASSFTRQPNTGELFF
TRBV7-9	TRBJ1-2	NA	NA	15	TGTGCCAGCCCGCTAGACCAGGCACCAAACTATGGCTACACCTTC	CASPLDQAPNYGYTF
TRBV5-6	TRBJ2-5	few	NA	12	TGTGCCAGCGGCTATGGGCGAGAGACCCAGTACTTC	CASGYGRETQYF
TRBV10-3	TRBJ2-3	NA	TRBD2	16	TGTGCCATCAGTGAGATGACTAGCGGGATTTTAGATACGCAGTATTTT	CAISEMTSGILDTQYF
TRBV10-1	TRBJ1-1	NA	NA	13	TGCGCCAGCAGTACTACAATGAACACTGAAGCTTTCTTT	CASSTTMNTEAFF
TRBV11-2	TRBJ2-5	once	NA	16	TGTGCCAGCAGCTTAGATCGTAGTGGGTTTCGGGAGACCCAGTACTTC	CASSLDRSGFRETQYF
TRBV10-1	TRBJ2-7	NA	NA	12	TGCGCCAGCAGCCGCGCACCCTACGAGCAGTACTTC	CASSRAPYEQYF
TRBV9	TRBJ1-1	NA	NA	15	TGTGCCAGCAGCGTAGGTGGCGGTTCGAACACTGAAGCTTTCTTT	CASSVGGGSNTEAFF
TRBV19	TRBJ1-1	NA	NA	13	TGTGCCATATCACAGGGAGGGGACACTGAAGCTTTCTTT	CAISQGGDTEAFF
TRBV6-1	TRBJ2-3	NA	TRBD2	15	TGTGCCAGCAGTGAGGCGGCGGGAGGGCCGGATACGCAGTATTTT	CASSEAAGGPDTQYF
TRBV10-3	TRBJ1-2	NA	NA	13	TGTGCCATCAGTGTTGACGGAAACTATGGCTACACCTTC	CAISVDGNYGYTF
TRBV6-5	TRBJ2-7	NA	TRBD2	15	TGTGCCAGCAGTTCCGGGACTAGCGATCTCTACGAGCAGTACTTC	CASSSGTSDLYEQYF
TRBV19	TRBJ2-1	NA	TRBD2	15	TGTGCCAGTAGTACCGGACTAGCGGGAGTTAATGAGCAGTTCTTC	CASSTGLAGVNEQFF
TRBV5-6	TRBJ2-6	NA	NA	18	TGTGCCAGCAGCTTGGGACAGGGAGGAATCATTGGGGCCAACGTCCTGACTTTC	CASSLGQGGIIGANVLTF
TRBV7-8	TRBJ2-7	NA	TRBD2	15	TGTGCCAGCAGCTTAGCGCTAGCGGGAGCGGGGGAGCAGTACTTC	CASSLALAGAGEQYF
TRBV11-1	TRBJ2-1	NA	TRBD1	15	TGTGCCAGCAGCGAGACGACAGGGGGCGGCAATGAGCAGTTCTTC	CASSETTGGGNEQFF
TRBV5-1	TRBJ1-4	NA	TRBD1	14	TGCGCCAGCAGCTTCGGCCAGGGGGTAGGGAAACTGTTTTTT	CASSFGQGVGKLFF
TRBV11-2	TRBJ1-6	NA	NA	12	TGTGCCAGCAGCTCTTACTTTTTACCCCTCCACTTT	CASSSYFLPLHF